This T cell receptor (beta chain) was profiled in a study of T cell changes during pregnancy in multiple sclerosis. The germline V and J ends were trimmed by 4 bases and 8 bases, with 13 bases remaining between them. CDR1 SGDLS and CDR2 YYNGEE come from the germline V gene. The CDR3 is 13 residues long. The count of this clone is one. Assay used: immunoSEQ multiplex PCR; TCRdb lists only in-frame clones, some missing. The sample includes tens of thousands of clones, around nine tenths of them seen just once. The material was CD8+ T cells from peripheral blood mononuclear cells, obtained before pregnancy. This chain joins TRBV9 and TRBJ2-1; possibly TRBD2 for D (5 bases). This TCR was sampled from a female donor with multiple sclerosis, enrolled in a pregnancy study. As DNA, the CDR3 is TGTGCCAGCAGCCCCCCCACGCGGGATGAGCAGTTCTTC. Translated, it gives CASSPPTRDEQFF.